These 3 T cell receptor beta chains share one sample of origin, sequenced in a study of blood T cells in healthy people across ages (dated by TCRdb to 2015 to 2017). Receptors were amplified or captured by 5' RACE. The reads were generated on an Illumina HiSeq 2500. A second PCR of roughly 6 to 12 cycles was run with a J-beta primer mix and a sample-barcoded 5' primer. TCRdb redid the processing of the public reads, applying fastp at Q25 and MiXCR, and retained in-frame beta chains. Every CDR3 protein is listed once, alongside the most common genes and DNA of its rows. The sample profile shows over a million distinct CDR3 sequences; approximately 60% of them were found once. 5.5% to 8% of the sample goes to the ten largest clones. The source material was blood. These receptor sequences come from a man younger than 35 in good health.

The V call is TRBV14, the J call TRBJ2-5; 8 bases line up with TRBD2. CDR3 length equals 12 residues. The trim removed 4 bases at V and 11 bases at J, leaving 6 bases unmatched. Per germline, CDR1 SGHDN and CDR2 FVKESK. The CDR3 sequence is CASSRQAGEQYF. In DNA form, the CDR3 reads TGTGCCAGCAGCCGCCAAGCGGGGGAGCAGTACTTC.

CDR3 residues: CSAPTGVFQETQYF. In nucleotides, the CDR3 is TGCAGTGCTCCAACAGGGGTTTTCCAAGAGACCCAGTACTTC. The chain links TRBV20-1 to TRBJ2-5; TRBD1 aligns across 7 bases. There are 14 residues in the CDR3. From germline, CDR1 is DFQATT and CDR2 SNEGSKA (reference sequence). J was trimmed by 1 base and V by 5 bases; bases with no gene match: 7.

The rearrangement joins TRBV4-1 to TRBJ2-3; 9 bases agree with TRBD2. Germline trimming cut 0 bases from V and 1 base from J; bases unmatched to any gene: 5. Germline assignment: CDR1 MGHRA and CDR2 YSYEKL. The CDR3 spans 17 residues. The CDR3 protein is CASSQDRLAEGTDTQYF. The CDR3 DNA reads TGCGCCAGCAGCCAAGATAGACTAGCGGAAGGCACAGATACGCAGTATTTT.